Below, 27 T cell receptor beta chains from the same sample are listed, as sequenced in a study of identical twins. TCRdb reprocessed the 5' RACE reads with MiXCR, giving one entry per CDR3 protein. The sample lists about 890,000 distinct CDR3 sequences, approximately 13% occurring once. The data also belong to a second study, concerning yellow fever vaccine responses in identical twins.

Sequencing was performed on PBMCs. Receptor source: a woman aged 18-30 years in good health.

V is TRBV6-1 and J is TRBJ2-7, with 10 bases fitting TRBD1. There are 17 residues in the CDR3. J was trimmed by 1 base and V by 6 bases; bases with no gene match: 12. CDR1 is MNHNS, CDR2 SASEGT, per germline. In DNA, the CDR3 is TGTGCCAGCAGCCCGCCTCCGGGACAGGGGCTGTCCTACGAGCAGTACGTC. It translates to CASSPPPGQGLSYEQYV.

Ten or more counts support this clonotype. The V gene is TRBV28, the J gene TRBJ2-5; TRBD1 matches at 7 bases. V lost 4 bases to trimming and J lost 1 base; unmatched junction nucleotides: 6. Germline values: CDR1 MDHEN, CDR2 SYDVKM. The CDR3 runs 15 residues. DNA of the CDR3: TGTGCCAGCAGTTCGCAGGGACAGCTCCAAGAGACCCAGTACTTC. Translated, it gives CASSSQGQLQETQYF.

This clonotype was counted a few times. The chain couples TRBV5-1 to TRBJ1-2; D gene ambiguous. Germline assignment: CDR1 SGHRS and CDR2 YFSETQ. V was shortened by 5 bases and J by 4 bases, with 18 bases between the two germline ends. This CDR3 is built from 15 residues. The CDR3 protein is CASRSRPQYVYGYTF. CDR3 coding DNA: TGCGCCAGCAGGAGTAGGCCGCAGTACGTCTATGGCTACACCTTC. The entire variable domain, with the rest obtained from reference TRBV5-1 and TRBJ1-2, is as follows: KAGVTQTPRYLIKTRGQQVTLSCSPISGHRSVSWYQQTPGQGLQFLFEYFSETQRNKGNFPGRFSGRQFSNSRSEMNVSTLELGDSALYLCASRSRPQYVYGYTFGSGTRLTVV.

V gene TRBV28 combines with J gene TRBJ2-4; weak D call: TRBD1 (6 bases). The CDR3 is 15 amino acids. Germline V gene sequence: CDR1 MDHEN, CDR2 SYDVKM. V lost 8 bases, J lost 3 bases, and 17 bases lay in between. CDR3: CASVQGSGVKNIQYF. CDR3 bases: TGTGCCAGCGTACAGGGTTCCGGGGTCAAAAACATTCAGTACTTC.

V and J are TRBV12-3 or TRBV12-4 and TRBJ2-2, with D possibly matching TRBD1 (5 bases). Trimming pared 3 bases from V and 10 bases from J, leaving 6 bases between. The CDR3 runs to 11 residues. CDR3 loop: CASSLTEELFF. CDR3 in DNA: TGTGCCAGCAGTTTGACAGAGGAGCTGTTTTTT.

The rearrangement joins TRBV20-1 to TRBJ1-3; D gene unclear. Germline CDR1 reads DFQATT; CDR2 reads SNEGSKA (reference sequence). V lost 3 bases to trimming and J lost 4 bases, with 4 bases between them. The CDR3 loop spans 11 amino acids. CDR3 DNA: TGCAGTGCTAGGTGGGGAAACACCATATATTTT. The encoded protein is CSARWGNTIYF.

A word on this clonotype: The junction differs from germline at one of its ends, possibly a read error. The chain uses TRBV7-9 and TRBJ2-1, with 7 bases matching TRBD2. This CDR3 has 12 amino acids. CDR1 and CDR2 (germline): SEHNR, FQNEAQ (reference sequence). This CDR3 reads CASSLSGLAVAF. The CDR3 DNA reads as TGTGCCAGCAGCTTATCTGGCCTAGCGGTAGCATTC.

This clonotype was seen repeatedly, ten times or more. In nucleotides, the CDR3 is TGTGCCAGCAGCCGGACCGTGGGCAGCCCTAATGAAAAACTGTTTTTT. Its protein is CASSRTVGSPNEKLFF. The chain is built from TRBV3-1 and TRBJ1-4; no firm D call. Per germline, CDR1 LGHDT and CDR2 YNNKEL (reference sequence). V gave up 4 bases and J gave up 3 bases, with 15 bases separating them. This CDR3 comprises 16 residues.

The chain employs TRBV18 and TRBJ1-1; D gene unclear. There are 15 residues in the CDR3. Germline values: CDR1 KGHSH, CDR2 LQKENI. V was shortened by 0 bases and J by 0 bases, with 8 bases between the two germline ends. CDR3 in DNA: TGTGCCAGCTCACCACCTCGACGGATGAACACTGAAGCTTTCTTT. Its translation is CASSPPRRMNTEAFF.

The J gene is TRBJ2-7, the V gene TRBV9, with no clear D. Germline-derived CDR1 and CDR2 are SGDLS and YYNGEE. The length of the CDR3 is 14 residues. The germline V and J ends were trimmed by 7 bases and 0 bases, with 14 bases remaining between them. The CDR3 DNA follows: TGTGCCAGCTCCACTACCCCGACCTCCTACGAGCAGTACTTC. Encoded protein: CASSTTPTSYEQYF.

This clonotype came up many times. J is TRBJ2-3 and V is TRBV5-1; D is perhaps TRBD1 or TRBD2 (5 bases each). The CDR3 is 14 amino acids. Germline V gene data show CDR1 as SGHRS and CDR2 as YFSETQ. Deletions cut 7 bases from V and 0 bases from J, with 12 bases between. In DNA, the CDR3 is TGCGCCAGCGCTCCCGGGACCAGCACAGATACGCAGTATTTT. This codes for CASAPGTSTDTQYF.

In this sample, this clonotype turned up a few times. Here the CDR3 reads CSARISGRSDTQYF. In DNA form, the CDR3 reads TGCAGTGCTAGAATTAGCGGGAGGTCAGATACGCAGTATTTT. This rearrangement joins TRBV20-1 to TRBJ2-3; TRBD2 matches 10 bases. The length of the CDR3 is 14 residues. The germline CDR1 and CDR2 sequences are DFQATT and SNEGSKA (reference sequence). Trimming at V came to 2 bases and at J to 4 bases, leaving 3 bases not matched to a gene.

This clonotype was detected once. This could be a read error, since a much larger clone is one nucleotide away. V is TRBV3-1 and J is TRBJ2-1; TRBD2 might be the D (7 bases). Germline V gene lookup returns CDR1 LGHDT and CDR2 YNNKEL (reference sequence). The CDR3 covers 16 residues. V dropped 4 bases and J dropped 8 bases, with 21 bases sitting between them. This CDR3 is CASSPLWRGGHDEQFF. CDR3 bases: TGTGCCAGCAGCCCTCTATGGCGCGGGGGCCACGATGAGCAGTTCTTC.

The chain recombines TRBV10-3 with TRBJ2-1, with a possible D match to TRBD1 (5 bases). The CDR3 covers 15 residues. CDR1 and CDR2 (germline): ENHRY, SYGVKD. Trimming shortened V by 0 bases and J by 2 bases, and 8 bases separated the two germline ends. The CDR3 loop reads CAISESRGPYNEQFF. CDR3 sequence (DNA): TGTGCCATCAGTGAGTCAAGGGGTCCCTACAATGAGCAGTTCTTC.

This clonotype was seen more than once but under ten times. The rearrangement joins TRBV7-9 to TRBJ2-1, with 12 bases identical to TRBD2. The CDR3 spans 15 residues. V shed 7 bases, J shed 6 bases, and the junction held 7 bases outside the gene matches. Germline CDR1 reads SEHNR; CDR2 reads FQNEAQ (reference sequence). The CDR3 bases are TGTGCCAGCACCGAGGGACTAGCGGGCTTCAATGAGCAGTTCTTC. It yields the protein CASTEGLAGFNEQFF. Looking up the rest from reference TRBV7-9 and TRBJ2-1 gives the full variable domain: DTGVSQNPRHKITKRGQNVTFRCDPISEHNRLYWYRQTLGQGPEFLTYFQNEAQLEKSRLLSDRFSAERPKGSFSTLEIQRTEQGDSAMYLCASTEGLAGFNEQFFGPGTRLTVL.

This chain joins TRBV3-1 and TRBJ2-1; 10 nucleotides line up with TRBD2. Germline lookup yields CDR1 LGHDT and CDR2 YNNKEL (reference sequence). The V segment lost 1 base and the J segment 4 bases; nucleotides outside the gene matches: 7. The CDR3 extends over 17 amino acids. The CDR3 DNA sequence: TGTGCCAGCAGCCAAGGAAAAGCGGGAGGGACATACAATGAGCAGTTCTTC. It translates to CASSQGKAGGTYNEQFF.

The CDR3 bases are TGCAGCGTTGCCTCCCTAGCGGGAGTCTCCTACGAGCAGTACTTC. Translation: CSVASLAGVSYEQYF. The chain combines TRBV29-1 with TRBJ2-7, with 10 bases identical to TRBD2. The J segment lost 0 bases and the V segment lost 4 bases, leaving 6 bases of the junction unmatched. The V gene's germline CDR1 is SQVTM and CDR2 ANQGSEA. CDR3 length equals 15 residues.

As DNA, the CDR3 is TGCGCCAGCAGCCCTCCAGGGGTGACCGGGGAGCTGTTTTTT. This sequence encodes CASSPPGVTGELFF. The genes are TRBV5-1 and TRBJ2-2; D might be TRBD1 (6 bases). The CDR3 loop spans 14 amino acids. Trimming stripped 4 bases from V and 5 bases from J, with 12 bases between. CDR1 is SGHRS, CDR2 YFSETQ, per germline.

This clonotype came up a few times. V is TRBV20-1 and J is TRBJ1-6; possible D gene TRBD1, 6 bases. This CDR3 has 13 amino acids. Between the trimmed V and J ends, which lost 5 bases and 10 bases, there was a span of 15 bases. Per germline, CDR1 DFQATT and CDR2 SNEGSKA (reference sequence). The CDR3 sequence is CSAQQGSGSPLHF. The CDR3 bases are TGCAGTGCTCAACAGGGTTCCGGATCACCCCTCCACTTT.

In this sample, this clonotype turned up many times. The rearrangement joins TRBV28 to TRBJ2-1; weak D call: TRBD2 (5 bases). From germline, CDR1 is MDHEN and CDR2 SYDVKM. The V gene lost 3 bases and the J gene lost 2 bases, with 14 bases spanning the gap. The CDR3 contains 16 residues. The DNA for the CDR3 is TGTGCCAGCAGTTTCACCCTAGCAGAACCCTACAATGAGCAGTTCTTC. This translates into CASSFTLAEPYNEQFF. Drawing the rest from reference TRBV28 and TRBJ2-1, the complete variable domain is DVKVTQSSRYLVKRTGEKVFLECVQDMDHENMFWYRQDPGLGLRLIYFSYDVKMKEKGDIPEGYSVSREKKERFSLILESASTNQTSMYLCASSFTLAEPYNEQFFGPGTRLTVL.

J is TRBJ2-7 and V is TRBV28; the match to TRBD2 covers 7 bases. V shed 4 bases and J 5 bases; nucleotides not matched to a gene: 5. Germline loops: CDR1 MDHEN, CDR2 SYDVKM. There are 13 residues in the CDR3. This chain's CDR3 is CASSYGGGNEQYF. The CDR3 DNA reads TGTGCCAGCAGTTACGGGGGAGGGAACGAGCAGTACTTC.

The table lists this clonotype with a few counts. A read error may account for a junction end that differs from germline. The chain links TRBV6-5 to TRBJ1-2; possible D gene TRBD1, 5 bases. The CDR3 totals 13 residues. Germline V lookup: CDR1 MNHEY, CDR2 SVGAGI. Here the CDR3 DNA reads TGTGCCAGCAGTTACTCCGCAGGGAAACCCCTCGACTTC. This codes for CASSYSAGKPLDF.

In this sample, this clonotype turned up a few times. CDR3 in amino acids: CASSDSASGSPQYF. As DNA, the CDR3 is TGTGCCAGCAGTGACTCCGCTAGCGGGTCTCCTCAGTATTTT. The chain joins TRBV6-4 to TRBJ2-3, with 8 bases matching TRBD2. Germline V gene lookup returns CDR1 MRHNA and CDR2 SNTAGT. Unmatched junction bases numbered 8, after V lost 0 bases and J lost 12 bases. The CDR3 contains 14 residues.

In this sample, this clonotype turned up a few times. The V gene is TRBV12-3 or TRBV12-4, the J gene TRBJ2-2, with 8 bases matching TRBD1. The V gene end was trimmed by 7 bases and the J gene end by 5 bases; junction bases not matched to a gene: 12. The CDR3 has 16 amino acids. CDR3 sequence reads: CASTPWTGRITGELFF. The CDR3 coding sequence is TGTGCCAGCACCCCCTGGACAGGGCGGATTACCGGGGAGCTGTTTTTT.

This clonotype was detected only a few times. J is TRBJ2-1 and V is TRBV5-1; no firm D call. Trimming left V 3 bases short and J 8 bases short, with 21 bases between. This CDR3 contains 16 residues. Germline V lookup: CDR1 SGHRS, CDR2 YFSETQ. This chain's CDR3 is CASSSVGWEKTDEQFF. Written as DNA, the CDR3 is TGCGCCAGCAGCTCCGTCGGGTGGGAAAAAACGGATGAGCAGTTCTTC.

This clonotype was seen more than once but under ten times. This chain uses TRBV12-3 or TRBV12-4 with TRBJ2-3, with D possibly being TRBD2 (7 bases). V was shortened by 7 bases and J by 2 bases, with 13 bases between the two germline ends. This CDR3 has 14 amino acids. CDR3 protein: CASTLGGPTDTQYF. The CDR3 coding sequence is TGTGCCAGCACCTTGGGGGGGCCCACAGATACGCAGTATTTT.

This clonotype has only a few counts. CDR3 sequence: CSARAADSGNTIYF. The DNA of the CDR3 is TGCAGTGCTAGAGCTGCGGACTCTGGAAACACCATATATTTT. The chain recombines TRBV20-1 with TRBJ1-3; D gene ambiguous. Germline loops: CDR1 DFQATT, CDR2 SNEGSKA (reference sequence). This CDR3 region has 14 residues. V lost 1 base to trimming and J lost 0 bases, with 7 bases between them.